The clone carrying this TCR beta chain was detected only a few times. Its cognate antigen is unknown. This sample was taken from a study of pediatric ulcerative colitis. The method was immunoSEQ multiplex PCR; TCRdb's version includes in-frame clones alone and lacks a portion of them. The sample includes approximately 37,000 clones, 65% to 80% seen only once; the top ten take about 9.1%. The rectum was sampled with one to two pinch biopsies at colonoscopy. The study's findings and limits: Clonal expansions reduced rectal repertoire diversity in acute severe colitis.

The sample taken for sequencing was gut tissue. The receptor was derived from a boy aged 5-17 years with severe ulcerative colitis.

The CDR3 sequence: CASSISGQGLSQPQHF. The CDR3 DNA reads TGTGCCAGTAGTATTTCTGGGCAGGGGCTGTCTCAGCCCCAGCATTTT. This sequence joins TRBV19 and TRBJ1-5; perhaps TRBD1 as D (6 bases). CDR1 is LNHDA, CDR2 SQIVND, per germline (reference sequence). CDR3 length equals 16 residues. Trimming removed 3 bases at V and 6 bases at J, with 18 bases between. Combining the CDR3 with reference TRBV19 and TRBJ1-5 gives the whole variable domain DGGITQSPKYLFRKEGQNVTLSCEQNLNHDAMYWYRQDPGQGLRLIYYSQIVNDFQKGDIAEGYSVSREKKESFPLTVTSAQKNPTAFYLCASSISGQGLSQPQHFGDGTRLSIL.